Below are 3 T cell receptor beta chains sequenced from a single sample in a study of T-cell reconstitution after alpha-beta-depleted transplantation in children. During its preparation, the TCRbeta library received unique molecular identifiers. TCRdb independently ran MiXCR on the PCR reads; one entry per CDR3 protein. The sample consists of under 60,000 distinct CDR3 sequences, 5.5% to 7.5% of them appearing once. The sample here was PBMCs, mostly from graft donor cells, taken 60 days after TCRalphabeta/CD19-depleted stem cell transplant. Source of these receptors: a female patient aged 2-9 years who had a stem cell transplant for aplastic anemia, so the T cells may come from the graft donor.

This clonotype occurred many times. This chain connects TRBV9 to TRBJ2-2; 7 positions match TRBD2. This CDR3 is 15 amino acids long. Per germline, CDR1 SGDLS and CDR2 YYNGEE. Losses at the gene ends were 4 bases for V and 4 bases for J; bases not matched to a gene: 7. This chain's CDR3 is CASSPAGGGTGELFF. The CDR3 DNA follows: TGTGCCAGCAGCCCAGCGGGCGGGGGCACCGGGGAGCTGTTTTTT.

The J gene is TRBJ2-5, the V gene TRBV27; D may match TRBD1 or TRBD2 (5 bases each). The CDR3 is 14 residues long. V shed 2 bases and J shed 5 bases, with 12 bases lying between them. The germline CDR1 and CDR2 sequences are MNHEY and SMNVEV (reference sequence). The CDR3 sequence: CASSLNGGWETQYF. The CDR3 DNA reads as TGTGCCAGCAGTTTAAATGGGGGTTGGGAGACCCAGTACTTC.

This rearrangement joins TRBV3-1 to TRBJ2-1; D could derive from TRBD1 or TRBD2 (5 bases each). CDR1 is LGHDT and CDR2 is YNNKEL in the germline V gene (reference sequence). V lost 4 bases to trimming and J lost 4 bases, with 14 bases between them. CDR3 length equals 15 residues. The CDR3 loop reads CASSLLGTAYNEQFF. DNA of the CDR3: TGTGCCAGCAGCCTCCTAGGGACCGCATACAATGAGCAGTTCTTC.